This record looks at one T cell receptor beta chain sequence and its context. This specimen belongs to a study of blood T cell repertoires in COVID-19. Across the whole study: Samples representing acute and convalescent COVID-19 were sourced from the United States, Italy and Spain. Sources were T cells, B-cell-depleted T cells, or PBMCs; the material itself was cDNA or gDNA.

The CDR3 has 13 residues. The germline V and J ends were trimmed by 6 bases and 8 bases, with 19 bases remaining between them. Germline loops: CDR1 SQVTM, CDR2 ANQGSEA. In the study's own analysis: Nucleated cell number was recorded as an estimate derived from reference gene primer amplification. Here immunoSEQ multiplex PCR was the method, and the copy in TCRdb shows in-frame clones only, minus some. V, J and clone size derive from that table, while D and trimming were established from the DNA sequence. Altogether about 82,000 clones are present, around 83% being singletons, with the ten largest covering about a sixth.

The sequenced sample was peripheral blood. The V gene is TRBV29-1, the J gene TRBJ1-2; no clear D gene. The source of this sequence is a woman aged 60 to 75 with acute or convalescent COVID-19. The DNA for the CDR3 is TGCAGCGTCGACCCAGGAACGAGCGGGGGCTACACCTTC. Translation: CSVDPGTSGGYTF.